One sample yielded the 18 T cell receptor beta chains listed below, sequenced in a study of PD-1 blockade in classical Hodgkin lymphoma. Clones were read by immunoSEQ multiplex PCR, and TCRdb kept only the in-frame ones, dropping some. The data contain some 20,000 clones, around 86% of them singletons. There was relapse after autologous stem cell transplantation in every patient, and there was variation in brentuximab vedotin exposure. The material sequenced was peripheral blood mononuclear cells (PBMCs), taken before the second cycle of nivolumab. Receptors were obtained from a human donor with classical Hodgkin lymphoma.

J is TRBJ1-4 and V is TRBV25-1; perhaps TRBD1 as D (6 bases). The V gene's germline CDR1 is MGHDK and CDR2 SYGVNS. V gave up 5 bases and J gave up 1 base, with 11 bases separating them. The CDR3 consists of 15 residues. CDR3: CASSFGGRTNEKLFF. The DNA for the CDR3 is TGTGCCAGCAGTTTCGGGGGGCGAACTAATGAAAAACTGTTTTTT.

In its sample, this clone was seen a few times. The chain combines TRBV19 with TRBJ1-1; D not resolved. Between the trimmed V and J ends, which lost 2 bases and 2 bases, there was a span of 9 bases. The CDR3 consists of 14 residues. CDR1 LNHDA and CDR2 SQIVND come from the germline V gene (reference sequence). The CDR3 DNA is TGTGCCAGTAGTATAAAGCCTTCTAACACTGAAGCTTTCTTT. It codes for CASSIKPSNTEAFF. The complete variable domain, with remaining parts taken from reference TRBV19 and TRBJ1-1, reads DGGITQSPKYLFRKEGQNVTLSCEQNLNHDAMYWYRQDPGQGLRLIYYSQIVNDFQKGDIAEGYSVSREKKESFPLTVTSAQKNPTAFYLCASSIKPSNTEAFFGQGTRLTVV.

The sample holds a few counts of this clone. Here the CDR3 reads CASSLEGGLHNEQFF. The CDR3 DNA reads as TGTGCCAGCAGCCTCGAAGGGGGTCTACACAATGAGCAGTTCTTC. The V gene is TRBV7-9, the J gene TRBJ2-1, with D perhaps matching TRBD1 (6 bases). The germline V gene encodes CDR1 SEHNR and CDR2 FQNEAQ (reference sequence). V was pared by 5 bases and J by 5 bases, with 16 bases between. The CDR3 has 15 amino acids. Supplemented by reference TRBV7-9 and TRBJ2-1, the full variable domain reads DTGVSQNPRHKITKRGQNVTFRCDPISEHNRLYWYRQTLGQGPEFLTYFQNEAQLEKSRLLSDRFSAERPKGSFSTLEIQRTEQGDSAMYLCASSLEGGLHNEQFFGPGTRLTVL.

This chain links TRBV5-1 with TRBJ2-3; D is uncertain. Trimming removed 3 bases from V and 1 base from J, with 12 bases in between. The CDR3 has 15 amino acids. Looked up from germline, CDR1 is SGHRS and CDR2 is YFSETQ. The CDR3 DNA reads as TGCGCCAGCAGCTCGGGTCCCTTGGGCACAGATACGCAGTATTTT. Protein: CASSSGPLGTDTQYF.

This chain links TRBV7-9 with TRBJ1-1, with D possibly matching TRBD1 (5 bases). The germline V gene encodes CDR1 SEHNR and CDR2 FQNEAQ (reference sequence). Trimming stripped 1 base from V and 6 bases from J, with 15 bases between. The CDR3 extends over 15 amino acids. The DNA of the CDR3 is TGTGCCAGCAGCTTAGGGGGGACGGAAAAGGCTGAAGCTTTCTTT. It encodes CASSLGGTEKAEAFF.

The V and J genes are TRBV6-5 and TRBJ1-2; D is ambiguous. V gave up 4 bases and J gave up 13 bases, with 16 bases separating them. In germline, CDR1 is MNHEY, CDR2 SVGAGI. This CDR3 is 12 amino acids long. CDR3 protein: CASSSSGSGRTF. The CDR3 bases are TGTGCCAGCAGTTCCTCGGGTAGTGGTCGCACCTTC.

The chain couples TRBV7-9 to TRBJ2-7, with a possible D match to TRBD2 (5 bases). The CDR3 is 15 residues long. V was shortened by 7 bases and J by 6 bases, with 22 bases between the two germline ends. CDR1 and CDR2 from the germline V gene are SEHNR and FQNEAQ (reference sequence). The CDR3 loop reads CASTSPRGENSEQYF. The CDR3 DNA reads TGTGCCAGCACCTCTCCCCGGGGTGAAAATAGCGAGCAGTACTTC.

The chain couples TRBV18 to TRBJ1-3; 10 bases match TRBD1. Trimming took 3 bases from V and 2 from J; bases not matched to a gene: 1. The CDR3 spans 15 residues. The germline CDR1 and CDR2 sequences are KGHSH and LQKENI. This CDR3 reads CASSPGQGPGNTIYF. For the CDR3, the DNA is TGTGCCAGCTCACCGGGACAGGGGCCTGGAAACACCATATATTTT.

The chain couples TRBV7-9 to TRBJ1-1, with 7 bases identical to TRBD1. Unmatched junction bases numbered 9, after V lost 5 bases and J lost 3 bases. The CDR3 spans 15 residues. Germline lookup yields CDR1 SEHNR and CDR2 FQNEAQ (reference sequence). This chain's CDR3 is CASSRRVQGDTEAFF. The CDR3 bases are TGTGCCAGCAGCAGACGGGTGCAGGGGGACACTGAAGCTTTCTTT.

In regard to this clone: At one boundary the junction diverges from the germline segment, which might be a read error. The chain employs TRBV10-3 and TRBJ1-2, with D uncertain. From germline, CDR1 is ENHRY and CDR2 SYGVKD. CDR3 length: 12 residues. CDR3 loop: CAIGEGSWGYTF. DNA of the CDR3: TGTGCCATCGGTGAGGGCTCGTGGGGCTACACCTTC.

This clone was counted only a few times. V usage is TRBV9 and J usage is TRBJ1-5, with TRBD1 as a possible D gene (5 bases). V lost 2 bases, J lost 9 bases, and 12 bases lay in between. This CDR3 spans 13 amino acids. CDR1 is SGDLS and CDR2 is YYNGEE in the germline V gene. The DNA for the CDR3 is TGTGCCAGCAGCGTCGGGACGACCGGGCCCCAGCATTTT. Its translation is CASSVGTTGPQHF.

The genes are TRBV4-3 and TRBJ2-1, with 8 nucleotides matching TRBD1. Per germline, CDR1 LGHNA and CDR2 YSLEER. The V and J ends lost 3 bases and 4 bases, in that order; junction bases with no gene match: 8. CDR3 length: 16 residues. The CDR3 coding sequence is TGCGCCAGCAGCCAGGGCCACAGGGGGATGTACAATGAGCAGTTCTTC. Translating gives CASSQGHRGMYNEQFF.

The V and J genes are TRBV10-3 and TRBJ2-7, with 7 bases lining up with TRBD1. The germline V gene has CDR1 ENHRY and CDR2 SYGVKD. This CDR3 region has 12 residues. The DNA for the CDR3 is TGTCTGACAGGGCCAAGCTCCTACGAGCAGTACTTC. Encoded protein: CLTGPSSYEQYF.

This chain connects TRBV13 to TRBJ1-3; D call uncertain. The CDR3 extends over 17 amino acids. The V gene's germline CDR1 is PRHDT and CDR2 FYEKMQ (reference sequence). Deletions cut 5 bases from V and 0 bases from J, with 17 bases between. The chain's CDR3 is CASSLRGETASGNTIYF. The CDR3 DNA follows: TGTGCCAGCAGCCTAAGAGGAGAGACCGCCTCTGGAAACACCATATATTTT. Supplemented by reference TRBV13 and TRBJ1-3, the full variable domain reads AAGVIQSPRHLIKEKRETATLKCYPIPRHDTVYWYQQGPGQDPQFLISFYEKMQSDKGSIPDRFSAQQFSDYHSELNMSSLELGDSALYFCASSLRGETASGNTIYFGEGSWLTVV.

CDR3 in DNA: TGTGCCAGCAGCCCAGCGGGGGTGAACACTGAAGCTTTCTTT. It encodes CASSPAGVNTEAFF. The chain joins TRBV7-9 to TRBJ1-1; perhaps TRBD1 as D (5 bases). The V end was cut by 5 bases, the J end by 0 bases, with 10 bases between. The germline gives CDR1 SEHNR, CDR2 FQNEAQ (reference sequence). The CDR3 loop spans 14 amino acids. The full variable domain, completed using reference TRBV7-9 and TRBJ1-1, is DTGVSQNPRHKITKRGQNVTFRCDPISEHNRLYWYRQTLGQGPEFLTYFQNEAQLEKSRLLSDRFSAERPKGSFSTLEIQRTEQGDSAMYLCASSPAGVNTEAFFGQGTRLTVV.

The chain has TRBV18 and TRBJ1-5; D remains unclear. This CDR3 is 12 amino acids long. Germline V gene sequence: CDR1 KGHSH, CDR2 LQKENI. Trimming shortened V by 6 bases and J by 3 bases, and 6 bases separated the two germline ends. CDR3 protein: CASSRYNQPQHF. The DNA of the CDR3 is TGTGCCAGCTCTCGATACAATCAGCCCCAGCATTTT.

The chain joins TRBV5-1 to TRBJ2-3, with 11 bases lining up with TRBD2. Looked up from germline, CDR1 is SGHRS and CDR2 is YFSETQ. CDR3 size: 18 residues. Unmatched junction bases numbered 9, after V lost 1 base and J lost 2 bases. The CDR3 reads CASSLRLTSGEYTDTQYF. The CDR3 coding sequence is TGCGCCAGCAGCTTGCGATTGACTAGCGGGGAGTACACAGATACGCAGTATTTT.

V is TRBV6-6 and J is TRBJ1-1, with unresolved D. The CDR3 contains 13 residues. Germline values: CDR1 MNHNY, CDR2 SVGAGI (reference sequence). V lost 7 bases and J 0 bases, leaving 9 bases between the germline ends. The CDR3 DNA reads TGTGCCAGCACCGGACGAGTGAACACTGAAGCTTTCTTT. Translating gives CASTGRVNTEAFF.